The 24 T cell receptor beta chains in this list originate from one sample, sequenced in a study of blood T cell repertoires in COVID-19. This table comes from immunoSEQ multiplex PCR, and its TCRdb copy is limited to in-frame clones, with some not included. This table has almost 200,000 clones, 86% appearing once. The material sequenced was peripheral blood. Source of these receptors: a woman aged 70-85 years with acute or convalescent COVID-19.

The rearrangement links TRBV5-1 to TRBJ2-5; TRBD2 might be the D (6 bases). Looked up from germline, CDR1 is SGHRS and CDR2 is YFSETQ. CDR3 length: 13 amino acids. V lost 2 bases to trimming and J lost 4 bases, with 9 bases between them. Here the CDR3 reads CASSLSGGETQYF. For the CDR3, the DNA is TGCGCCAGCAGCTTATCCGGGGGAGAGACCCAGTACTTC.

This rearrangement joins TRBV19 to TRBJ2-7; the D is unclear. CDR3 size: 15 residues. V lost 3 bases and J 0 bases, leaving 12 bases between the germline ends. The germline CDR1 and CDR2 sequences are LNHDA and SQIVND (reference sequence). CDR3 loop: CASSMVTGSSYEQYF. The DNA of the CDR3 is TGTGCCAGTAGTATGGTGACGGGTAGCTCCTACGAGCAGTACTTC.

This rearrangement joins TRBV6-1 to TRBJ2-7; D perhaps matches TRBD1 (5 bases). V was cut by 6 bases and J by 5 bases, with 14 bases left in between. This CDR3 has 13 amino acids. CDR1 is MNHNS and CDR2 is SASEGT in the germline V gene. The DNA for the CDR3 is TGTGCCAGCAGATTGACAGAGTCCCACGAGCAGTACTTC. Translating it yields CASRLTESHEQYF.

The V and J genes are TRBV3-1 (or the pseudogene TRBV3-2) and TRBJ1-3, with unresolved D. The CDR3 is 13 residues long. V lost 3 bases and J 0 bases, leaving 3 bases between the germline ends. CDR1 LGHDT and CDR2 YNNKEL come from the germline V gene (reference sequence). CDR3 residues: CASSHHSGNTIYF. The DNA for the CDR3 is TGTGCCAGCAGCCACCACTCTGGAAACACCATATATTTT.

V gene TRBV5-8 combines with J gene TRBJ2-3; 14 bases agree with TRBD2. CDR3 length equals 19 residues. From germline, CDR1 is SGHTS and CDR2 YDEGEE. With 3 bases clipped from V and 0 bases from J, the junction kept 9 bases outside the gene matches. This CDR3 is CASSSAGTSGRWSTDTQYF. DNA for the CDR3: TGTGCCAGCAGCTCCGCCGGGACTAGCGGGAGATGGAGCACAGATACGCAGTATTTT.

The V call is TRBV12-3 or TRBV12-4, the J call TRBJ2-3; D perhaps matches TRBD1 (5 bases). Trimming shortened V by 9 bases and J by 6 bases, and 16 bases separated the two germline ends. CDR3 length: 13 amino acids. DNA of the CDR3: TGTGCCAGTACAGGCGCCTTGGAGGATACGCAGTATTTT. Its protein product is CASTGALEDTQYF.

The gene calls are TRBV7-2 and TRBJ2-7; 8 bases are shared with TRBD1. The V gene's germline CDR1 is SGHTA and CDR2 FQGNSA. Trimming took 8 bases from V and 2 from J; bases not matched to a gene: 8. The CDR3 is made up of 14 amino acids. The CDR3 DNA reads TGTGCCAGCGTCGTCGGGACAGGAGCCTACGAGCAGTACTTC. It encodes CASVVGTGAYEQYF.

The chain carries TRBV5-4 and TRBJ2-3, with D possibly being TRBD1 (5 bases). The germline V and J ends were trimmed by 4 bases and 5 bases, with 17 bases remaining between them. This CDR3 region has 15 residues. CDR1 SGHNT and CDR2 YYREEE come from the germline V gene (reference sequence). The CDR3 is CASSTIQGMGDTQYF. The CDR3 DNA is TGTGCCAGCAGCACTATCCAGGGAATGGGAGATACGCAGTATTTT.

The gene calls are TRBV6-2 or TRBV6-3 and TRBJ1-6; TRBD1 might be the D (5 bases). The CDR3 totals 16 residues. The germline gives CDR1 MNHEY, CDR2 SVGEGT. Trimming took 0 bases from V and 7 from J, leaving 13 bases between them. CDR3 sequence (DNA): TGTGCCAGCAGTTACTCGGGGGGACGGATAAATTCACCCCTCCACTTT. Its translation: CASSYSGGRINSPLHF.

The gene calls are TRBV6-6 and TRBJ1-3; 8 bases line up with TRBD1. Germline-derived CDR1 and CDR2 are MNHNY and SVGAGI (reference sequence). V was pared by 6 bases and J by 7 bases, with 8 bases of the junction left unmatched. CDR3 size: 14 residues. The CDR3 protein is CASRLTGGMNTIYF. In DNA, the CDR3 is TGTGCCAGCAGGCTCACAGGGGGGATGAACACCATATATTTT.

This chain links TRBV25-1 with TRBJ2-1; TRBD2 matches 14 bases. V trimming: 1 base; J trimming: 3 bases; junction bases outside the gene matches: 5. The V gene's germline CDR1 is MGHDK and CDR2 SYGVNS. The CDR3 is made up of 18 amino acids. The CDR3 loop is CASSEFPGLAGGYNEQFF. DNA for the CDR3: TGTGCCAGCAGTGAATTCCCTGGACTAGCGGGGGGCTACAATGAGCAGTTCTTC.

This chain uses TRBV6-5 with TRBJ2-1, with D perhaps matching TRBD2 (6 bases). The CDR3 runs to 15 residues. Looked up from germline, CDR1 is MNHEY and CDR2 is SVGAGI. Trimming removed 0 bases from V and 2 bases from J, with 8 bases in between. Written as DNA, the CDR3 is TGTGCCAGCAGTTACTCGGGGGGTCCCTACAATGAGCAGTTCTTC. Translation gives CASSYSGGPYNEQFF.

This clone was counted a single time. This CDR3 is CASSKGLLTSGGAHTDTQYF. The CDR3 DNA is TGCGCCAGCAGCAAGGGACTCCTGACTAGCGGGGGGGCCCACACAGATACGCAGTATTTT. The chain links TRBV5-1 to TRBJ2-3; 14 bases map to TRBD2. V lost 4 bases and J lost 2; bases outside the gene matches: 15. Germline CDR1 SGHRS, CDR2 YFSETQ. This CDR3 is built from 20 residues. The full variable domain, its missing parts supplied by reference TRBV5-1 and TRBJ2-3, is KAGVTQTPRYLIKTRGQQVTLSCSPISGHRSVSWYQQTPGQGLQFLFEYFSETQRNKGNFPGRFSGRQFSNSRSEMNVSTLELGDSALYLCASSKGLLTSGGAHTDTQYFGPGTRLTVL.

The CDR3 region is CASSQALALAGADTQYF. The DNA for the CDR3 is TGCGCCAGCAGCCAGGCGCTCGCTCTAGCGGGAGCAGATACGCAGTATTTT. The gene calls are TRBV4-3 and TRBJ2-3, with 10 bases that match TRBD2. V was clipped by 3 bases and J by 4 bases; unmatched bases: 10. The CDR3 runs to 17 residues. Looked up from germline, CDR1 is LGHNA and CDR2 is YSLEER.

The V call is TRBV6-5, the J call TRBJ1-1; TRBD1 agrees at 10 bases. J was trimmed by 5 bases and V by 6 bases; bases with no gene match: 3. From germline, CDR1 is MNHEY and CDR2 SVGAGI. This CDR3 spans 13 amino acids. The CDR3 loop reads CASRDRGWTEAFF. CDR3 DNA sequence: TGTGCCAGCAGGGACAGGGGGTGGACTGAAGCTTTCTTT.

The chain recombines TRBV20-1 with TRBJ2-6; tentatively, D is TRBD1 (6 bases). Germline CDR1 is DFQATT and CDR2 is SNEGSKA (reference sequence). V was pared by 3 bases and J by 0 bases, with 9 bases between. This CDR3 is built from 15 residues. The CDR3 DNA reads TGCAGTGCTAGTAAAGGGGGCTCTGGGGCCAACGTCCTGACTTTC. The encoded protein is CSASKGGSGANVLTF.

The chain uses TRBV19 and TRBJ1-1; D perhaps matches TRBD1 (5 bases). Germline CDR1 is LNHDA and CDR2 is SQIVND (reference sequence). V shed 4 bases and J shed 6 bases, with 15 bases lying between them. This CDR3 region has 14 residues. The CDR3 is CASSTGRAVAEAFF. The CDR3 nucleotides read TGTGCCAGTAGTACAGGGAGGGCGGTCGCTGAAGCTTTCTTT.

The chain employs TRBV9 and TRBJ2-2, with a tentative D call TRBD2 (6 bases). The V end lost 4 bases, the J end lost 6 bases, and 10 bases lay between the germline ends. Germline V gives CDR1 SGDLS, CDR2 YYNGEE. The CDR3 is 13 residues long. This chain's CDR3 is CASSPLASGELFF. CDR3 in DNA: TGTGCCAGCAGCCCACTAGCTTCCGGGGAGCTGTTTTTT. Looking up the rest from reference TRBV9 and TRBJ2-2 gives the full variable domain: DSGVTQTPKHLITATGQRVTLRCSPRSGDLSVYWYQQSLDQGLQFLIQYYNGEERAKGNILERFSAQQFPDLHSELNLSSLELGDSALYFCASSPLASGELFFGEGSRLTVL.

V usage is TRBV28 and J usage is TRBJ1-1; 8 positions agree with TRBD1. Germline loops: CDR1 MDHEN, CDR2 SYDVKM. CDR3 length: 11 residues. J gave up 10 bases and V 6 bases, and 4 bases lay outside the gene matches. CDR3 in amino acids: CASSPDRGAFF. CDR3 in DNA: TGTGCCAGCAGCCCCGACAGGGGAGCTTTCTTT.

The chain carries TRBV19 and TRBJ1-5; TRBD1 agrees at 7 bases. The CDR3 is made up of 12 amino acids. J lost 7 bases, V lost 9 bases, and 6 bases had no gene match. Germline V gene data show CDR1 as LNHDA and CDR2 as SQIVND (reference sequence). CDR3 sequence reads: CASRDRSQPQHF. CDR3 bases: TGTGCCAGCCGGGACAGAAGCCAGCCCCAGCATTTT.

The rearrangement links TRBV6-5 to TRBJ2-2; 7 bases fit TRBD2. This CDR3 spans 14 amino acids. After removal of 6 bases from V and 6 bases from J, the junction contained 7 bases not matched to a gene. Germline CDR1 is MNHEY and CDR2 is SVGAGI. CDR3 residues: CASRPGLGAGELFF. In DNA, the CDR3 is TGTGCCAGCAGACCTGGACTAGGGGCCGGGGAGCTGTTTTTT.

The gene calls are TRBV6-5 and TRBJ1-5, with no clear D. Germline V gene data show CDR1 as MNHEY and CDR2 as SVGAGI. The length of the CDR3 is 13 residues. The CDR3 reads CATAFSEVQPQHF. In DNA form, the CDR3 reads TGTGCAACCGCATTTAGTGAGGTTCAGCCCCAGCATTTT.

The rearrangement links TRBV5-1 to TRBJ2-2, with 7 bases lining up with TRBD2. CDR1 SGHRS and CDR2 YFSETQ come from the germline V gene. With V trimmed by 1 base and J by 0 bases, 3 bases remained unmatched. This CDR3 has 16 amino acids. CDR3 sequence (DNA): TGCGCCAGCAGCTTGCTCGGGAGGTCGAACACCGGGGAGCTGTTTTTT. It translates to CASSLLGRSNTGELFF.

The CDR3 loop is CASSQSRDRAGYTF. The CDR3 DNA is TGTGCCAGCTCCCAGTCCCGGGACAGGGCCGGCTACACCTTC. The chain employs TRBV18 and TRBJ1-2, with 9 bases matching TRBD1. The CDR3 contains 14 residues. Germline values: CDR1 KGHSH, CDR2 LQKENI. The V segment lost 6 bases and the J segment 8 bases; nucleotides outside the gene matches: 10.